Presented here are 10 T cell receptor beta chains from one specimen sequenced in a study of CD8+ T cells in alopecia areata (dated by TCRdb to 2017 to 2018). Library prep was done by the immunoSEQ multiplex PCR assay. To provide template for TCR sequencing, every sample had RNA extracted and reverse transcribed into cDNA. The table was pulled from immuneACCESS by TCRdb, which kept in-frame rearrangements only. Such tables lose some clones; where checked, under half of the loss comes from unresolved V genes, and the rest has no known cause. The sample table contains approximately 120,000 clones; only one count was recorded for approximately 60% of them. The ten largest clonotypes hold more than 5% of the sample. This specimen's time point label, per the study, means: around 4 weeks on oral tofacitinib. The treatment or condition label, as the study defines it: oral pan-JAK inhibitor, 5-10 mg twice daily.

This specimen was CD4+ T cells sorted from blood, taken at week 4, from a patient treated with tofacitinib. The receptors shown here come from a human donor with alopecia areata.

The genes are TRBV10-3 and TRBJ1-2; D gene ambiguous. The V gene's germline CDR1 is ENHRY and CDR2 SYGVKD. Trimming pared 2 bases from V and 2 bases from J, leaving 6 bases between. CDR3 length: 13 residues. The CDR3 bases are TGTGCCATCAGTGAGGATCCCAACTATGGCTACACCTTC. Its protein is CAISEDPNYGYTF.

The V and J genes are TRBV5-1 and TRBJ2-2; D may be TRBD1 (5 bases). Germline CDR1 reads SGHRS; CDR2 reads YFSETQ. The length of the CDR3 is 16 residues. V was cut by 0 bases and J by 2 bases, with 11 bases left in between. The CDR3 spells CASSLERQTNTGELFF. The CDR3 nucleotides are TGCGCCAGCAGCTTGGAGAGACAGACAAACACCGGGGAGCTGTTTTTT. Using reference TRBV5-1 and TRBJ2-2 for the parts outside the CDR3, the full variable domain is KAGVTQTPRYLIKTRGQQVTLSCSPISGHRSVSWYQQTPGQGLQFLFEYFSETQRNKGNFPGRFSGRQFSNSRSEMNVSTLELGDSALYLCASSLERQTNTGELFFGEGSRLTVL.

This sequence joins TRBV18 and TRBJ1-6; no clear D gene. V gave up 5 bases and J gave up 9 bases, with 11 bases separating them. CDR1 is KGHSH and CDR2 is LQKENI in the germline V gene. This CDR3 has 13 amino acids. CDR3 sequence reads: CASSSNEGSPLHF. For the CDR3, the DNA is TGTGCCAGCTCATCAAACGAGGGTTCACCCCTCCACTTT.

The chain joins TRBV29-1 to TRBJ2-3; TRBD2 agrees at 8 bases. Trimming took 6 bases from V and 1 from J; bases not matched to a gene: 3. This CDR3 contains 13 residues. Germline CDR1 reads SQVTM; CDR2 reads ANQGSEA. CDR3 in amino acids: CSVLTSGTDTQYF. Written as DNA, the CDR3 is TGCAGCGTCTTGACTAGCGGCACAGATACGCAGTATTTT.

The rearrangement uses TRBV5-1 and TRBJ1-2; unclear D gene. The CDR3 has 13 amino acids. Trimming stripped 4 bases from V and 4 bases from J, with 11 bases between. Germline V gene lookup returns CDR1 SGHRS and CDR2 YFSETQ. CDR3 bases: TGCGCCAGCAGCCCAGGTATCGGCTATGGCTACACCTTC. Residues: CASSPGIGYGYTF.

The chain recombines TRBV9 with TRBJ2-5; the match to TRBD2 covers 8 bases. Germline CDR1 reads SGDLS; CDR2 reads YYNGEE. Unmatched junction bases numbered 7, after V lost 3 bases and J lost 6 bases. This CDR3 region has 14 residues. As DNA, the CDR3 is TGTGCCAGCAGCGCTGGCGGGGGGCCGAAGACCCAGTACTTC. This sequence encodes CASSAGGGPKTQYF.

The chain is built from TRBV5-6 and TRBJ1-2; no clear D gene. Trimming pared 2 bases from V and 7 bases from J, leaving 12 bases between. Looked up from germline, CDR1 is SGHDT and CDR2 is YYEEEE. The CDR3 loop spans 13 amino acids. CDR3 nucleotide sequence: TGTGCCAGCAGCTTAAAGAATTTAGGTGGCTACACCTTC. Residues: CASSLKNLGGYTF.

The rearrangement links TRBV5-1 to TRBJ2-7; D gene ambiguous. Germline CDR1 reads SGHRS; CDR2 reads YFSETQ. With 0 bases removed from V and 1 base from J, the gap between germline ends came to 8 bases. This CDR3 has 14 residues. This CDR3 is CASSLGSSSYEQYF. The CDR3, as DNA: TGCGCCAGCAGCTTGGGCTCCTCGTCCTACGAGCAGTACTTC.

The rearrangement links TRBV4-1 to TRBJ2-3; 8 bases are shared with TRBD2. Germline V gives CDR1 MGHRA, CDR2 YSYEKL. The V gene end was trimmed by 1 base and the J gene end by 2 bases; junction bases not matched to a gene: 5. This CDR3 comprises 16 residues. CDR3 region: CASSQATAGDTDTQYF. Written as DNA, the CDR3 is TGCGCCAGCAGCCAAGCAACAGCGGGGGACACAGATACGCAGTATTTT.

CDR3 in amino acids: CATSRDRGFGRNTEAFF. CDR3 nucleotides: TGTGCCACCAGCAGAGACCGGGGGTTCGGACGGAACACTGAAGCTTTCTTT. The J gene is TRBJ1-1, the V gene TRBV15; perhaps TRBD1 as D (5 bases). The CDR3 totals 17 residues. Germline CDR1 and CDR2: LNHNV and YYDKDF (reference sequence). Trimming removed 0 bases at V and 1 base at J, with 15 bases between.